This TCR beta chain was recovered during a study of T-cell reconstitution after alpha-beta-depleted transplantation in children. Study-wide points: A year post-transplant, T-cell counts and diversity derived mostly from newly produced T cells.

The CDR3 loop spans 16 amino acids. CDR1 MDHEN and CDR2 SYDVKM come from the germline V gene. V was clipped by 7 bases and J by 2 bases, with 19 bases between them. As for this clonotype: Its antigen is still unknown.

For TCRbeta, the library was prepared with unique molecular identifiers. Using its own MiXCR run on the PCR reads, TCRdb lists one record per CDR3 protein. Here the sample spans about 440,000 distinct CDR3 sequences, roughly 44% being singletons. This TCR was sampled from a girl aged 2 to 9 with aplastic anemia, due to receive a stem cell transplant. Source: PBMCs, taken before TCRalphabeta/CD19-depleted stem cell transplant. The chain links TRBV28 to TRBJ2-3; D perhaps matches TRBD2 (5 bases). The CDR3 DNA is TGTGCCAGCACCCTGAGGGCTAGATTATACACAGATACGCAGTATTTT. As protein: CASTLRARLYTDTQYF.